This T cell receptor (beta chain) was recorded in a study of siplizumab effects on memory and regulatory T cells. This table comes from immunoSEQ multiplex PCR, and its TCRdb copy is limited to in-frame clones, with some not included. The sample comprises some 100,000 clones, 90% to 95% of which are singletons, and around 0.77% rests with the top ten. V was pared by 0 bases and J by 8 bases, with 13 bases between. CDR3 length: 15 amino acids. The V gene's germline CDR1 is MNHNS and CDR2 SASEGT. V usage is TRBV6-1 and J usage is TRBJ1-4; D gene uncertain. Sequencing was done on a sample of Tregs sorted from blood. This clonotype originated in a human donor in good health. Here the CDR3 DNA reads TGTGCCAGCAGTGAAGCGCACAGCCGTGAAGAAAAACTGTTTTTT. It encodes CASSEAHSREEKLFF.